This TCR beta chain derives from a study of CD8 T cells in Susac syndrome. Reverse transcription of 0.5 to 1 ug RNA was performed with random hexamers. TCRdb fed the immunoSEQ multiplex PCR reads into MiXCR, producing one record per CDR3 protein. The table shows about 180,000 distinct CDR3 sequences, with 90% to 97% occurring only once. Sequencing of TCR beta covered CD8+ and CD4+ T cells obtained from blood. Germline V gene data show CDR1 as ENHRY and CDR2 as SYGVKD. This CDR3 comprises 17 residues. The ends lost 4 bases at V and 2 bases at J; junction bases unmatched: 4. Sample: CD4+ T cells from PBMCs. The chain employs TRBV10-3 and TRBJ2-1, with 14 bases aligning to TRBD2. The receptor was isolated from a human donor with multiple sclerosis. As DNA, the CDR3 is TGTGCCATCAGTGCCCGGACTAGCGGGGGGACCTACAATGAGCAGTTCTTC. Its translation is CAISARTSGGTYNEQFF.